This passage covers 2 T cell receptor beta chains from one sample sequenced in a study of blood T cell repertoires in COVID-19. Method: immunoSEQ multiplex PCR; TCRdb's copy keeps in-frame clones and lacks some. The sample records some 100,000 clones, roughly 84% being singletons. Sequenced material: peripheral blood. Receptor source: a woman of 80 years or more with active or convalescent COVID-19.

This clone has just a few counts. The rearrangement uses TRBV30 and TRBJ1-5; 8 nucleotides align to TRBD1. Germline trimming cut 1 base from V and 6 bases from J; bases unmatched to any gene: 5. Germline V gene lookup returns CDR1 GTSNPN and CDR2 SVGIG (reference sequence). This CDR3 has 14 residues. CDR3 bases: TGTGCCTGGAGTGGCGGACAGGGTGGTCAGCCCCAGCATTTT. This encodes CAWSGGQGGQPQHF.

The V and J genes are TRBV9 and TRBJ2-1; unclear D gene. V lost 0 bases to trimming and J lost 6 bases, with 7 bases between them. Germline V gene sequence: CDR1 SGDLS, CDR2 YYNGEE. CDR3 size: 13 residues. The CDR3 sequence: CASSVAVANEQFF. The CDR3 DNA follows: TGTGCCAGCAGCGTAGCTGTGGCCAATGAGCAGTTCTTC.